The sequence of this TCR beta chain was determined in a study of T cell repertoires in cytomegalovirus infection. This clonotype was seen at least ten times. Germline V gives CDR1 SGHVS, CDR2 FQNEAQ. The V and J ends lost 4 bases and 11 bases respectively, with 20 bases between them. The CDR3 sequence is 14 residues long. TCRdb used MiXCR to reprocess the reads, holding one entry per CDR3 protein. The sample yields hundreds of thousands of distinct CDR3 sequences, about a sixth seen once. The gene calls are TRBV7-8 and TRBJ1-1; D gene uncertain. This sequence was found in a human donor in good health (CMV status not recorded). Some clones in this sample may be carry-over from other donors' samples. The sample consisted of PBMCs. In DNA form, the CDR3 reads TGTGCCAGCAGCTCAACATACCAAACAGTCCGGGCTTTCTTT. Translation gives CASSSTYQTVRAFF.